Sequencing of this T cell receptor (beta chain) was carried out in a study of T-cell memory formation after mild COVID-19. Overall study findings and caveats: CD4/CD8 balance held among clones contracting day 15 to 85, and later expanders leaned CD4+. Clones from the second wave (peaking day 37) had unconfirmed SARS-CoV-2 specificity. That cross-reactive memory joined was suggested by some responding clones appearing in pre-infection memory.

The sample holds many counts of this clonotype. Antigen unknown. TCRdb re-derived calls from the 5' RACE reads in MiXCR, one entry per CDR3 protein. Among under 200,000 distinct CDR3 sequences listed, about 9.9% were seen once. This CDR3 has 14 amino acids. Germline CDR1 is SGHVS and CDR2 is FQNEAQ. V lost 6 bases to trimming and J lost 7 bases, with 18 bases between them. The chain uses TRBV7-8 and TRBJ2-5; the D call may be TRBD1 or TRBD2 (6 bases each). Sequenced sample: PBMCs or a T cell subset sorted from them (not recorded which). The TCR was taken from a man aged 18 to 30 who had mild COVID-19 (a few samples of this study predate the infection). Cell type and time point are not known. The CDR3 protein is CASRVPRGPRTQYF. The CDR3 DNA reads TGTGCCAGCAGAGTCCCCCGGGGGCCCAGGACCCAGTACTTC.